The 14 T cell receptor beta chains reported below all come from one sample, sequenced in a study of spatial heterogeneity in lung cancer. Study observations and caveats: The number of expanded tumor alpha and beta chains correlated with mutation number.

Time point meaning: sample taken at primary tumor resection. Antigens of these TCRs are unknown. In TCRdb, the 5' RACE reads were re-called with MiXCR into one record per CDR3 protein. The sample lists more than 3,500 distinct CDR3 sequences; 5.3% were seen once. The sample here was lung tumor tissue, taken at surgery. The receptors originated from a female donor with early-stage non-small cell lung cancer.

This clonotype was counted ten times or more. This chain links TRBV7-2 with TRBJ1-2, with 7 bases identical to TRBD1. Germline V gene sequence: CDR1 SGHTA, CDR2 FQGNSA. V gave up 6 bases and J gave up 0 bases; unmatched junction bases: 7. The CDR3 covers 15 residues. The CDR3 spells CASSNTGAPNYGYTF. CDR3 DNA: TGTGCCAGCAGTAATACAGGGGCCCCTAACTATGGCTACACCTTC. The variable domain in full, completed from reference TRBV7-2 and TRBJ1-2, reads GAGVSQSPSNKVTEKGKDVELRCDPISGHTALYWYRQSLGQGLEFLIYFQGNSAPDKSGLPSDRFSAERTGGSVSTLTIQRTQQEDSAVYLCASSNTGAPNYGYTFGSGTRLTVV.

This clonotype is termed medium-sized (0.01 to 0.1%). This chain joins TRBV7-2 and TRBJ2-1; TRBD2 matches 9 bases. Germline V gene lookup returns CDR1 SGHTA and CDR2 FQGNSA. CDR3 size: 16 residues. Unmatched junction bases numbered 6, after V lost 5 bases and J lost 1 base. CDR3 nucleotides: TGTGCCAGCAGCCTAGGGCGGGGGGGTTCCTACAATGAGCAGTTCTTC. Residues: CASSLGRGGSYNEQFF.

This chain connects TRBV29-1 to TRBJ2-3, with D maybe TRBD2 (5 bases). V lost 4 bases and J 0 bases, leaving 11 bases between the germline ends. The CDR3 has 14 residues. The germline V gene encodes CDR1 SQVTM and CDR2 ANQGSEA. CDR3 loop: CSVVPGGSTDTQYF. CDR3 DNA sequence: TGCAGCGTTGTTCCTGGAGGTAGCACAGATACGCAGTATTTT.

In this sample, this clonotype turned up many times. The chain joins TRBV20-1 to TRBJ1-1; D not certain. This CDR3 is 13 amino acids long. V dropped 2 bases and J dropped 2 bases, with 9 bases sitting between them. The germline gives CDR1 DFQATT, CDR2 SNEGSKA (reference sequence). CDR3 residues: CSARREPNTEAFF. The DNA for the CDR3 is TGCAGTGCTAGACGCGAACCCAACACTGAAGCTTTCTTT.

By share of the sample, this clonotype is medium-sized (0.01 to 0.1%). This sequence joins TRBV4-1 and TRBJ2-5; TRBD1 matches 9 bases. Germline lookup yields CDR1 MGHRA and CDR2 YSYEKL. Losses at the gene ends were 4 bases for V and 4 bases for J; bases not matched to a gene: 7. This CDR3 is 15 amino acids long. CDR3 loop: CASSPDRGRRETQYF. Written as DNA, the CDR3 is TGCGCCAGCAGCCCGGACAGGGGTAGGCGAGAGACCCAGTACTTC.

This clonotype is termed medium-sized. The rearrangement links TRBV14 to TRBJ2-1, with TRBD2 identical over 11 bases. With 4 bases clipped from V and 4 bases from J, the junction kept 6 bases outside the gene matches. Germline CDR1 and CDR2: SGHDN and FVKESK. The CDR3 extends over 16 amino acids. The CDR3 sequence: CASSRPGTSGYNEQFF. The CDR3 DNA follows: TGTGCCAGCAGCCGACCCGGGACTAGCGGTTACAATGAGCAGTTCTTC.

This clonotype was detected many times. The genes are TRBV20-1 and TRBJ2-3; 8 nucleotides line up with TRBD2. Germline CDR1 and CDR2: DFQATT and SNEGSKA (reference sequence). Germline trimming cut 3 bases from V and 0 bases from J; bases unmatched to any gene: 5. The CDR3 covers 15 residues. CDR3 loop: CSASSIAGSTDTQYF. CDR3 bases: TGCAGTGCTAGTTCGATAGCGGGAAGCACAGATACGCAGTATTTT.

In its sample, this clonotype is large. The rearrangement links TRBV5-1 to TRBJ2-5; the match to TRBD2 covers 13 bases. The CDR3 length is 16 residues. V lost 4 bases, J lost 1 base, and 4 bases stayed unmatched. CDR1 is SGHRS and CDR2 is YFSETQ in the germline V gene. CDR3 DNA sequence: TGCGCCAGCAGCCCGGGACTAGCGGGAAGCCAAGAGACCCAGTACTTC. Residues: CASSPGLAGSQETQYF.

By share, this clonotype ranks as medium-sized. The chain has TRBV6-1 and TRBJ1-6; D perhaps matches TRBD1 (6 bases). Germline V gene lookup returns CDR1 MNHNS and CDR2 SASEGT. The CDR3 has 16 amino acids. Deletions cut 7 bases from V and 6 bases from J, with 19 bases between. The CDR3 spells CASTGGYRVANSPLHF. DNA for the CDR3: TGTGCCAGCACTGGGGGCTACAGGGTCGCTAATTCACCCCTCCACTTT.

The chain is built from TRBV5-6 and TRBJ2-5; tentatively, D is TRBD1 (6 bases). The length of the CDR3 is 15 residues. Trimming removed 4 bases from V and 5 bases from J, with 18 bases in between. Germline V gene sequence: CDR1 SGHDT, CDR2 YYEEEE. The CDR3 spells CASSPYPSQGETQYF. The CDR3 DNA sequence: TGTGCCAGCAGCCCCTACCCCTCGCAGGGGGAGACCCAGTACTTC. Looking up the rest from reference TRBV5-6 and TRBJ2-5 gives the full variable domain: DAGVTQSPTHLIKTRGQQVTLRCSPKSGHDTVSWYQQALGQGPQFIFQYYEEEERQRGNFPDRFSGHQFPNYSSELNVNALLLGDSALYLCASSPYPSQGETQYFGPGTRLLVL.

The sample holds one count of this clonotype. A much more abundant neighbour one base away suggests this may be a read error. The chain has TRBV5-1 and TRBJ2-5; no clear D. The V end lost 0 bases, the J end lost 5 bases, and 8 bases lay between the germline ends. The CDR3 covers 13 residues. Germline loops: CDR1 SGHRS, CDR2 YFSETQ. The CDR3 protein is CASSLELGETQYF. Here the CDR3 DNA reads TGCGCCAGCAGCTTGGAGCTGGGGGAGACCCAGTACTTC.

This clonotype counts as large. The V gene is TRBV7-9, the J gene TRBJ1-2, with D tentatively TRBD1 (5 bases). Looked up from germline, CDR1 is SEHNR and CDR2 is FQNEAQ (reference sequence). There are 13 residues in the CDR3. The germline V and J ends were trimmed by 6 bases and 6 bases, with 14 bases remaining between them. This CDR3 is CASSINRGDGYTF. The CDR3 DNA reads TGTGCCAGCAGTATTAACAGAGGGGATGGCTACACCTTC.

This clonotype was recorded at least ten times. The J gene is TRBJ1-3, the V gene TRBV20-1; D is perhaps TRBD1 (6 bases). Germline-derived CDR1 and CDR2 are DFQATT and SNEGSKA (reference sequence). The CDR3 covers 14 residues. V lost 0 bases to trimming and J lost 4 bases, with 10 bases between them. The DNA of the CDR3 is TGCAGTGCTAGAGAAGGGGGTGTCGGAAACACCATATATTTT. Protein: CSAREGGVGNTIYF.

The count of this clonotype is one. The chain joins TRBV11-1 to TRBJ2-2; D remains ambiguous. Trimming removed 0 bases from V and 3 bases from J, with 17 bases in between. Germline V CDR1 and CDR2: SGHAT, FQDESV (reference sequence). The CDR3 has 18 amino acids. The DNA for the CDR3 is TGTGCCAGCAGCTTAGCGCGATTCTGGCGTTACGACACCGGGGAGCTGTTTTTT. It codes for CASSLARFWRYDTGELFF.